These 12 T cell receptor beta chains originate from one sample sequenced in a study of blood T cell repertoires in COVID-19 (dated by TCRdb to 2018 to 2020). Libraries were prepared through the immunoSEQ multiplex PCR assay. TCRdb took over this immuneACCESS table, retaining in-frame rearrangements with V and J assigned. Such tables are incomplete; in checked studies, under half of the missing clones stem from an unresolved V gene, and the remainder is unexplained. The sample yields about 410,000 clones; approximately 90% were counted once. The biggest ten clones account for about 1.4% of the sample. The sequenced sample consisted of peripheral blood. These receptors originate from a woman in her forties with COVID-19, enrolled during active disease.

The chain combines TRBV27 with TRBJ1-2, with 7 bases matching TRBD1. The CDR3 spans 16 residues. Germline V gives CDR1 MNHEY, CDR2 SMNVEV (reference sequence). V trimming: 4 bases; J trimming: 5 bases; junction bases outside the gene matches: 13. CDR3 nucleotide sequence: TGTGCCAGCAGTTCCTCATACGGACAGGTTTCTTATGGCTACACCTTC. Encoded protein: CASSSSYGQVSYGYTF.

To note about this clone: Other DNA sequences from this sample encode an identical CDR3 as well. The chain carries TRBV4-3 and TRBJ2-1, with D unresolved. Trimming pared 0 bases from V and 4 bases from J, leaving 7 bases between. This CDR3 is built from 14 residues. Germline lookup yields CDR1 LGHNA and CDR2 YSLEER. In DNA form, the CDR3 reads TGCGCCAGCAGCCAAGAAGCCGGTTACAATGAGCAGTTCTTC. Translated, it gives CASSQEAGYNEQFF.

The chain couples TRBV27 to TRBJ1-5, with TRBD1 matching over 7 bases. V lost 6 bases and J lost 5; bases outside the gene matches: 1. The germline V gene has CDR1 MNHEY and CDR2 SMNVEV (reference sequence). The CDR3 consists of 12 residues. This CDR3 is CASSDRDQPQHF. DNA for the CDR3: TGTGCCAGCAGCGACAGGGATCAGCCCCAGCATTTT.

This chain connects TRBV19 to TRBJ2-4; 8 bases are shared with TRBD1. Trimming at V came to 3 bases and at J to 0 bases, leaving 1 base not matched to a gene. CDR1 and CDR2 (germline): LNHDA, SQIVND (reference sequence). CDR3 length: 15 amino acids. CDR3 DNA sequence: TGTGCCAGTAGTATCGGGACAGGAGCCAAAAACATTCAGTACTTC. As protein: CASSIGTGAKNIQYF.

V usage is TRBV19 and J usage is TRBJ1-3; D remains ambiguous. CDR1 and CDR2 from the germline V gene are LNHDA and SQIVND (reference sequence). V lost 9 bases and J lost 0, with 18 bases in between. This CDR3 region has 16 residues. CDR3 sequence reads: CASRRVGRTSGNTIYF. The DNA for the CDR3 is TGTGCCAGCCGGCGGGTAGGACGAACCTCTGGAAACACCATATATTTT.

As regards this clone: One base away lies a much larger clone, so this may be a sequencing read error. Other DNA sequences in the same sample also yield this CDR3. This chain uses TRBV6-4 with TRBJ1-5; 11 bases are a match to TRBD1. CDR1 is MRHNA and CDR2 is SNTAGT in the germline V gene. This CDR3 region has 15 residues. J gave up 4 bases and V 4 bases, and 3 bases lay outside the gene matches. In nucleotides, the CDR3 is TGTGCCAGCAGTGCCGGGACAGGGGGGAATCAGCCCCAGCATTTT. Translation gives CASSAGTGGNQPQHF.

The rearrangement links TRBV30 to TRBJ2-7, with 8 bases that match TRBD2. V dropped 2 bases and J dropped 6; count of bases not matched to a gene: 6. CDR3 length: 13 amino acids. Germline CDR1 reads GTSNPN; CDR2 reads SVGIG (reference sequence). In nucleotides, the CDR3 is TGTGCCTGGAGTAAAGGACTAGCTGTCGAGCAGTACTTC. Its protein is CAWSKGLAVEQYF.

The V call is TRBV6-1, the J call TRBJ2-5, with 11 positions matching TRBD2. Germline V CDR1 and CDR2: MNHNS, SASEGT. V lost 4 bases and J lost 5; bases outside the gene matches: 9. The CDR3 extends over 16 amino acids. DNA of the CDR3: TGTGCCAGCAGTGGATCTAGCGGGGGGCCAGGTGAGACCCAGTACTTC. Its translation: CASSGSSGGPGETQYF.

This clone was seen once. This chain joins TRBV2 and TRBJ2-4, with D perhaps TRBD2 (5 bases). This CDR3 has 14 amino acids. Germline CDR1 SNHLY, CDR2 FYNNEI. With 5 bases removed from V and 11 bases from J, the gap between germline ends came to 19 bases. Here the CDR3 DNA reads TGTGCCAGCAGTCCACGGGGAACCCAGAGGTTTCAGTACTTC. Translation: CASSPRGTQRFQYF.

J is TRBJ2-7 and V is TRBV29-1; 7 bases agree with TRBD2. The CDR3 runs to 12 residues. The germline CDR1 and CDR2 sequences are SQVTM and ANQGSEA. CDR3 residues: CSGRAGDYEQYF. CDR3 DNA: TGCAGTGGGCGGGCGGGAGACTACGAGCAGTACTTC.

The chain joins TRBV28 to TRBJ1-2; 9 nucleotides match TRBD1. The V gene end was trimmed by 4 bases and the J gene end by 8 bases; junction bases not matched to a gene: 11. CDR1 MDHEN and CDR2 SYDVKM come from the germline V gene. The CDR3 covers 15 residues. Here the CDR3 reads CASSSLTGGRRGYTF. Here the CDR3 DNA reads TGTGCCAGCAGTTCCCTGACAGGGGGTAGAAGAGGCTACACCTTC.

The chain is built from TRBV2 and TRBJ2-7; D gene unclear. There are 13 residues in the CDR3. V was shortened by 0 bases and J by 3 bases, with 6 bases between the two germline ends. Germline lookup yields CDR1 SNHLY and CDR2 FYNNEI. CDR3 loop: CASSEALSYEQYF. As DNA, the CDR3 is TGTGCCAGCAGTGAAGCGCTTAGCTACGAGCAGTACTTC. The whole variable domain, remainder taken from reference TRBV2 and TRBJ2-7, is EPEVTQTPSHQVTQMGQEVILRCVPISNHLYFYWYRQILGQKVEFLVSFYNNEISEKSEIFDDQFSVERPDGSNFTLKIRSTKLEDSAMYFCASSEALSYEQYFGPGTRLTVT.